This TCR beta chain was recovered during a study of sequential checkpoint blockade in melanoma. The CDR3 spans 14 residues. V lost 0 bases and J lost 8, with 12 bases in between. The germline V gene has CDR1 SGHRS and CDR2 YFSETQ. The sample's treatment: randomized to nivolumab then ipilimumab (arm A) or the reverse (arm B). Method: immunoSEQ multiplex PCR; TCRdb's copy keeps in-frame clones and lacks some. Of fewer than 20,000 clones in the sample, 45% to 65% were seen once. The material sequenced was CD8+ T cells sorted from blood (inferred from file names), taken from a patient given nivolumab and ipilimumab in sequence. This TCR was sampled from a human donor with melanoma. This rearrangement joins TRBV5-1 to TRBJ2-1; a possible D gene is TRBD1 (5 bases). The CDR3, as DNA: TGCGCCAGCAGCTTGGTATCGGCAGGGTATGAGCAGTTCTTC. Residues: CASSLVSAGYEQFF.